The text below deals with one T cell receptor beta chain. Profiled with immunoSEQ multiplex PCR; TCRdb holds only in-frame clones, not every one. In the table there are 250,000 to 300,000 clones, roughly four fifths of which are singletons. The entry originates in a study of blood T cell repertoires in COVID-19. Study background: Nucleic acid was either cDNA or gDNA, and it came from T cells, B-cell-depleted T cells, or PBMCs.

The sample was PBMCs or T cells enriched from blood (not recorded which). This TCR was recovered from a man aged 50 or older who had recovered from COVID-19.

The CDR3 coding sequence is TGTGCCAGCAGCACGGGACACTATAGCAATCAGCCCCAGCATTTT. This translates into CASSTGHYSNQPQHF. The chain uses TRBV6-5 and TRBJ1-5, with TRBD1 as a possible D gene (6 bases). Trimming removed 6 bases at V and 0 bases at J, with 12 bases between. The CDR3 runs to 15 residues. Germline values: CDR1 MNHEY, CDR2 SVGAGI.